This T cell receptor beta chain originates from a study of blood T cell repertoires in COVID-19. The CDR3 totals 16 residues. V dropped 6 bases and J dropped 6; count of bases not matched to a gene: 14. From germline, CDR1 is SGHTA and CDR2 FQGNSA. Clones were sequenced by immunoSEQ multiplex PCR, and TCRdb holds only the in-frame ones, with some missing. The repertoire holds 35,000 to 45,000 clones, with over 75% as singletons. This sequence originates from a human donor in a cohort sampled during active or convalescent COVID-19. The donor label of this sample is uncertain. Sequencing was performed on peripheral blood. The V and J genes are TRBV7-2 and TRBJ2-1; 7 bases line up with TRBD2. The CDR3 DNA follows: TGTGCCAGCAGATCAAATGGCGGGGAGGGGATCAATGAGCAGTTCTTC. Protein: CASRSNGGEGINEQFF.